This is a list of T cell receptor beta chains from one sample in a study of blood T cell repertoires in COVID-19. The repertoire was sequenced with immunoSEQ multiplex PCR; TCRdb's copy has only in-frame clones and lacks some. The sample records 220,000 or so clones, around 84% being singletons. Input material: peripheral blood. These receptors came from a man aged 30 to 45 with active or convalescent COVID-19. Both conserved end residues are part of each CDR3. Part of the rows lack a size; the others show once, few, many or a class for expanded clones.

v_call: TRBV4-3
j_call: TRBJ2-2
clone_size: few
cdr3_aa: CASSQDLYLNTGELFF

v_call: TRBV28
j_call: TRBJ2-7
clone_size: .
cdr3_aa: CASSFWGSGSPYEQYF

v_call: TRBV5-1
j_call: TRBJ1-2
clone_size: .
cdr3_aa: CASSAQGNGYTF

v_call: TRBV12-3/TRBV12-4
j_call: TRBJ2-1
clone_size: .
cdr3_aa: CASSITRNEQFF

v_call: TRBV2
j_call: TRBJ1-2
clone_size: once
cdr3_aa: CASSRQGGGYTF

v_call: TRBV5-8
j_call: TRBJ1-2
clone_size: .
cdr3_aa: CASSFDRPYGYTF

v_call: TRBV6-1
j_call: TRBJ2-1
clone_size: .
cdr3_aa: CASSEAGQLKFF

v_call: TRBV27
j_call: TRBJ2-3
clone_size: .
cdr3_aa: CASSLSTASGSVQADTQYF

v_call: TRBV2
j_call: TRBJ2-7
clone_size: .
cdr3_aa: CASIRGAGEQYF

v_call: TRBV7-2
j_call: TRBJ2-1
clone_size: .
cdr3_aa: CASSFQDKITRVLFF

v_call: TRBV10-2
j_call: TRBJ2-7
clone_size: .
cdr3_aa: CASSETSGGYEQYF

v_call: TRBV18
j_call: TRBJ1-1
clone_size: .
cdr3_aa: CASSPRLTGATEAFF

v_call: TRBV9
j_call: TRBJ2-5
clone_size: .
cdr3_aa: CASSVRSLQETQYF

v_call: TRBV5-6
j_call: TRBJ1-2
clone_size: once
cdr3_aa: CASSWGTGGFGYTF

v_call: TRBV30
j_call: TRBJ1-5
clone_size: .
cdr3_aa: CAWSVQAGQPQHF

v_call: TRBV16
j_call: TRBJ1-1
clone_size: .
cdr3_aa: CASSQSFGDEAFF

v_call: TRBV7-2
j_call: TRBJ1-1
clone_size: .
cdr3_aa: CASSSRGGVDFF

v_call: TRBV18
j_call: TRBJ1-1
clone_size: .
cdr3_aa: CASSPPTGQRTEAFF

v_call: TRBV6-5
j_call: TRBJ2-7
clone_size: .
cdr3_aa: CASSSYPGLSSVEQYF

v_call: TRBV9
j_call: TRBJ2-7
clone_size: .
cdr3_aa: CASSVGSGRAPHEQYF

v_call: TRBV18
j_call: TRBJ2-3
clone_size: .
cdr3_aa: CASSPGTSTDTQYF

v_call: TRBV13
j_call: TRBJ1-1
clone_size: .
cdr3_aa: CASSFWTGSTEAFF

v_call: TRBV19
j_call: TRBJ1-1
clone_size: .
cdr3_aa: CASNPGQGVGAFF

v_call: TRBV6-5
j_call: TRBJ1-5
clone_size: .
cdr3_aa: CASSSAGGYQPQHF

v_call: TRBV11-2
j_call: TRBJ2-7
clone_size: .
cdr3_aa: CASSPDRFQQYF

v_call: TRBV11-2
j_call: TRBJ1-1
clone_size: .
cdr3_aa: CASSLDGKNTEAFF

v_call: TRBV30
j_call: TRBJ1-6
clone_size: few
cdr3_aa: CAWSPGQGNSALHF

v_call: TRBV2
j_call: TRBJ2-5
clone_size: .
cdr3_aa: CASSTGKTQYF

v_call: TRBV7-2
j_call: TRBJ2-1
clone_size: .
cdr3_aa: CASSPQPSGKYNEQFF

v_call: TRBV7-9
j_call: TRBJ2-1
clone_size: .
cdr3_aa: CASSFPSGNEQFF

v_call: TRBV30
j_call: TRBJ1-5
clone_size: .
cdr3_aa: CAWGDRSNQPQHF

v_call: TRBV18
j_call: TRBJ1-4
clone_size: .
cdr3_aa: CASTNRDRDEKLFF

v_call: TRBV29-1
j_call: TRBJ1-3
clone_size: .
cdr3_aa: CSAEGGSGNTIYF

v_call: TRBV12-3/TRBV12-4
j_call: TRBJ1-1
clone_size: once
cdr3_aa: CASSGGRTEAFF

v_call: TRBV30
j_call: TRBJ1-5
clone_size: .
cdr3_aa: CAWSVVGRARQPQHF

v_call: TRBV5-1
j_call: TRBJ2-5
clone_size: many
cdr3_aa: CASSLATSGETQYF

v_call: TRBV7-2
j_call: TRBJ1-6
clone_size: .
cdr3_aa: CASSPGGRGDSPLHF

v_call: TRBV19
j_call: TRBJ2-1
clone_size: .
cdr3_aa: CASSIDRDNEQFF

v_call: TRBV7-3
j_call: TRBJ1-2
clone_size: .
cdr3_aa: CASSPGQGLLGYTF

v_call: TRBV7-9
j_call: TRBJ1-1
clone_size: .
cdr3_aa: CASSLGASAEAFF

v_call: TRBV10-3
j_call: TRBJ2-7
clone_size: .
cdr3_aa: CAIGTLSYEQYF